The clone carrying this TCR beta chain was counted a few times. Its antigen is not known. The CDR3 spans 15 residues. CDR1 KGHDR and CDR2 SFDVKD come from the germline V gene. The V segment lost 6 bases and the J segment 6 bases; nucleotides outside the gene matches: 7. This record belongs to a study of molecular identifiers for immune sequencing clone quantification. Study-level results: Barcode sharing among identical TCR molecules could make large clones appear smaller.

CD8+CD4-CCR7+CD45RA+ cells were sorted as naive CD8 T cells. Via MiXCR, TCRdb re-called the PCR reads, giving one row per CDR3 protein. The profile shows about 330,000 distinct CDR3 sequences, roughly 24% of them singletons. The TCR was taken from a human donor in good health. Some libraries in this study had Jurkat cell RNA spiked in. The V gene is TRBV24-1, the J gene TRBJ2-2; 9 nucleotides align to TRBD1. Specimen: naive CD8+ T cells from blood, with Jurkat cell RNA spiked in. Described subset: FACS-sorted CD8+CD4-CCR7+CD45RA+ naive T cells. The CDR3 region is CATSLKQGAPGELFF. CDR3 nucleotides: TGTGCCACCAGTCTCAAACAGGGGGCTCCCGGGGAGCTGTTTTTT.